This T cell receptor beta chain was observed in a study of CD8+ T cells in alopecia areata. The junction had 1 base not matched to a gene; V was cut back by 0 bases and J by 5 bases. Germline CDR1 reads LGHNA; CDR2 reads YSLEER. This CDR3 contains 15 residues. In alopecia areata patients, both lesional scalp punch biopsies and peripheral blood were collected. The authors extracted RNA and reverse transcribed it into cDNA as the sequencing template. Method: immunoSEQ multiplex PCR; TCRdb's copy keeps in-frame clones and lacks some. The sample lists about 150,000 clones, around 50% occurring once. The sequence came from a human donor with alopecia areata. The chain combines TRBV4-3 with TRBJ1-4, with 9 bases lining up with TRBD1. This specimen was CD4+ T cells sorted from blood, taken at week 0. CDR3 region: CASSQDGQGNEKLFF. The CDR3 region has the DNA TGCGCCAGCAGCCAAGATGGACAGGGGAATGAAAAACTGTTTTTT.